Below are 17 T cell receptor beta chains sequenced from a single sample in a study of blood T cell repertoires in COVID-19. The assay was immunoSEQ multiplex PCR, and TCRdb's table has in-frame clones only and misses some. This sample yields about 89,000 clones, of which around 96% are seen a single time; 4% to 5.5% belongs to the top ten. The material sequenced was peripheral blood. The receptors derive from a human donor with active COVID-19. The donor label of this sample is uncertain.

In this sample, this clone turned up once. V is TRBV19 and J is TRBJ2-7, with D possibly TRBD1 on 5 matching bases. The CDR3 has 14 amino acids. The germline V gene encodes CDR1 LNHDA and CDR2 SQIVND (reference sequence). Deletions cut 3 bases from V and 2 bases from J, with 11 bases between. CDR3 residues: CASSMSRVAYEQYF. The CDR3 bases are TGTGCCAGTAGTATGAGCAGGGTTGCCTACGAGCAGTACTTC.

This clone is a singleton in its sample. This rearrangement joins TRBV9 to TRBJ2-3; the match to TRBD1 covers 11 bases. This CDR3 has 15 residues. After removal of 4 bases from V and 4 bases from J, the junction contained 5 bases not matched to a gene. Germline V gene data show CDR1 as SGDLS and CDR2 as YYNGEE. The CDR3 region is CASSLGQGASDTQYF. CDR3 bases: TGTGCCAGCAGCCTTGGACAGGGGGCATCAGATACGCAGTATTTT.

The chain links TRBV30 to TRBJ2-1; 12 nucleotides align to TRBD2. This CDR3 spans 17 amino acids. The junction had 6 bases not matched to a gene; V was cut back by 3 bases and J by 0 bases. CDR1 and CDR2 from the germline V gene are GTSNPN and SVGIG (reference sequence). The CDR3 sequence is CAWRKTSGGHSYNEQFF. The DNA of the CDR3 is TGTGCCTGGAGGAAAACTAGCGGGGGGCACTCCTACAATGAGCAGTTCTTC.

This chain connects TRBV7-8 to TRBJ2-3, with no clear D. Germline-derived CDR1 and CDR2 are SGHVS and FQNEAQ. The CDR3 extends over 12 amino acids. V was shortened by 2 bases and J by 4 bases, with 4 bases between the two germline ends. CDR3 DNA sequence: TGTGCCAGCAGCTTAACGGCAGATACGCAGTATTTT. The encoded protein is CASSLTADTQYF.

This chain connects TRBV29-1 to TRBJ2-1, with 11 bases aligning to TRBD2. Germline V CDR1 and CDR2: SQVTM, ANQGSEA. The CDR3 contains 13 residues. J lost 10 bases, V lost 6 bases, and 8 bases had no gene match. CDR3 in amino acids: CSVASGGYGEQFF. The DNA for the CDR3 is TGCAGCGTAGCTAGCGGGGGGTATGGCGAGCAGTTCTTC.

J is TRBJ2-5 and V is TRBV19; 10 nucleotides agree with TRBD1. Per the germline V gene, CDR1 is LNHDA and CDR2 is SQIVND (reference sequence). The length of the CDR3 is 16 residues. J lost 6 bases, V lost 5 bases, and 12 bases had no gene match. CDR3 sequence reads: CASSPQRQGARKTQYF. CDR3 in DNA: TGTGCCAGTAGTCCCCAAAGACAGGGGGCGAGGAAGACCCAGTACTTC.

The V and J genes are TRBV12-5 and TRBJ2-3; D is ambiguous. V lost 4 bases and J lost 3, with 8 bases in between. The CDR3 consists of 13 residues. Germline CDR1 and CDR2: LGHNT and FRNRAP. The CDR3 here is CASGSSGTDTQYF. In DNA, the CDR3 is TGTGCTAGTGGTTCCTCAGGAACAGATACGCAGTATTTT.

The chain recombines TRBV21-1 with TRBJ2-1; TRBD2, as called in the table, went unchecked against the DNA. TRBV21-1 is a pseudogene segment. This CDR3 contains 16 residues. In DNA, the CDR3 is TGTGCCAGCAGCAAAGAACCTAGCGGAAAAGGGGATGAGCAGTTCTTC. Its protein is CASSKEPSGKGDEQFF.

CDR3: CATSDSQVRPGELFF. CDR3 DNA sequence: TGTGCCACCAGTGATTCACAGGTTCGCCCCGGGGAGCTGTTTTTT. The chain has TRBV24-1 and TRBJ2-2, with D maybe TRBD1 (5 bases). The CDR3 runs 15 residues. In germline, CDR1 is KGHDR, CDR2 SFDVKD. V was clipped by 2 bases and J by 6 bases, with 12 bases between them.

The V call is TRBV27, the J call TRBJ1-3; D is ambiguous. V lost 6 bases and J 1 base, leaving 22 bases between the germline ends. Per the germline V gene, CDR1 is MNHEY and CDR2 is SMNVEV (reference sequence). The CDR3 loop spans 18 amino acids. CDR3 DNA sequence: TGTGCCAGCAGCTTCCCCGCCCCTCTAACCCCATCTGGAAACACCATATATTTT. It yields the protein CASSFPAPLTPSGNTIYF.

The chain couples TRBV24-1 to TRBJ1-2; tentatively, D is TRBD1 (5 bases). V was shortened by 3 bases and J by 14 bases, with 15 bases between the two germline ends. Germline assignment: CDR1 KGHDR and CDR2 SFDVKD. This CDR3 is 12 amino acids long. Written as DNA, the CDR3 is TGTGCCACCAGTGATGCGGGAGGGACGAGTACCTTC. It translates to CATSDAGGTSTF.

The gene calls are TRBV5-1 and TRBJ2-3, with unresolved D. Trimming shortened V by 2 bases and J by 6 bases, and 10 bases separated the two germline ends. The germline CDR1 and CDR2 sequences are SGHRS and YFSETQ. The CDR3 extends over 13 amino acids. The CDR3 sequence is CASSFRPRDTQYF. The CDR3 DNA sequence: TGCGCCAGCAGCTTCCGTCCGAGGGATACGCAGTATTTT.

The CDR3 nucleotides read TGTGCCAGCAGCTTATACGGGACAATCTCCTACGAGCAGTACTTC. Its protein is CASSLYGTISYEQYF. V usage is TRBV11-2 and J usage is TRBJ2-7; TRBD1 might be the D (6 bases). The CDR3 has 15 residues. Germline V gene sequence: CDR1 SGHAT, CDR2 FQNNGV. V was trimmed by 2 bases and J by 0 bases, leaving 11 bases between them. The variable domain in full, with the rest retrieved from reference TRBV11-2 and TRBJ2-7, is EAGVAQSPRYKIIEKRQSVAFWCNPISGHATLYWYQQILGQGPKLLIQFQNNGVVDDSQLPKDRFSAERLKGVDSTLKIQPAKLEDSAVYLCASSLYGTISYEQYFGPGTRLTVT.

CDR3 in amino acids: CASSLGTASYEQYF. Here the CDR3 DNA reads TGTGCCAGTAGTCTCGGGACAGCTTCCTACGAGCAGTACTTC. The genes are TRBV19 and TRBJ2-7, with 7 positions matching TRBD1. This CDR3 is built from 14 residues. Trimming cost V 5 bases and J 1 base; bases outside gene matches: 5. Germline V lookup: CDR1 LNHDA, CDR2 SQIVND (reference sequence).

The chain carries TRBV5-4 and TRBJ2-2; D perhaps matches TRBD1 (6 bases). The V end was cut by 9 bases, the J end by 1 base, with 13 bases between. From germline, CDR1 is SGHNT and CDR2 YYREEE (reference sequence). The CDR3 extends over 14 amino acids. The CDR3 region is CATRTERNTGELFF. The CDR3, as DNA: TGTGCCACGAGGACAGAGAGGAACACCGGGGAGCTGTTTTTT.

CDR3 protein: CASSITGTYNSPLHF. The CDR3, as DNA: TGTGCCAGTAGTATCACAGGGACCTATAATTCACCCCTCCACTTT. The chain joins TRBV19 to TRBJ1-6; D might be TRBD1 (6 bases). This CDR3 has 15 residues. The germline V and J ends were trimmed by 3 bases and 2 bases, with 8 bases remaining between them. From germline, CDR1 is LNHDA and CDR2 SQIVND (reference sequence).

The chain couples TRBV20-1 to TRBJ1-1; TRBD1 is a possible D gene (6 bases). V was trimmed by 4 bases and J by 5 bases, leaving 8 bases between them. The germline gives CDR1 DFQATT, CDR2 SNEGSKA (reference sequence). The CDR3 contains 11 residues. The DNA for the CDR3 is TGCAGTGCTAAGCAGGGGACTGAAGCTTTCTTT. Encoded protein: CSAKQGTEAFF.